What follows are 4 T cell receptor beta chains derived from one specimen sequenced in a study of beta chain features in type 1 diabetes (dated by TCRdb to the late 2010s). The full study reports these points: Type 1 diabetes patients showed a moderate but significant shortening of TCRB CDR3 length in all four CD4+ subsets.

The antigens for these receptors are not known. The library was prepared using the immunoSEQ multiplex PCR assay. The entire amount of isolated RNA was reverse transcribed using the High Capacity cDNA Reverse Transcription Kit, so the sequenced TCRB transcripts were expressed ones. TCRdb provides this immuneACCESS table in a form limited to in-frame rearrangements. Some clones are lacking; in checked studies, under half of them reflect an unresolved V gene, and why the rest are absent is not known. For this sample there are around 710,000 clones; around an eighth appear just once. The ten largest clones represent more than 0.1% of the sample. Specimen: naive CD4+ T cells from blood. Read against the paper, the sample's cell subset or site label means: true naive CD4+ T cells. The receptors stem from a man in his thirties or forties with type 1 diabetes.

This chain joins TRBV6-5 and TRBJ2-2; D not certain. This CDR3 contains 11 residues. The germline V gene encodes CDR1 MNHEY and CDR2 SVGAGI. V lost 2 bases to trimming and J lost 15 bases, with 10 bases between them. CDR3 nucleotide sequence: TGTGCCAGCAGTTACAGAGACTTGTTGTTTTTT. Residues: CASSYRDLLFF.

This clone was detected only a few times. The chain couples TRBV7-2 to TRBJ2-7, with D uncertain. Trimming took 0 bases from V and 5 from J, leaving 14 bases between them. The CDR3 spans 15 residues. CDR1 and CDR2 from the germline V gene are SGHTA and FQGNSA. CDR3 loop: CASSLADAVAHEQYF. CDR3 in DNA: TGTGCCAGCAGCTTAGCGGACGCTGTCGCCCACGAGCAGTACTTC.

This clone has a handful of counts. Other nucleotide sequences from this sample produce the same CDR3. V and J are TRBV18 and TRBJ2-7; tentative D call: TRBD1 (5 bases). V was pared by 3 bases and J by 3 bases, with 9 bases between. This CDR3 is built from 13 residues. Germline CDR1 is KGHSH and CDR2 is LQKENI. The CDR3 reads CASSPGRGYEQYF. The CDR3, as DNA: TGTGCCAGCTCACCGGGTAGGGGCTACGAGCAGTACTTC.

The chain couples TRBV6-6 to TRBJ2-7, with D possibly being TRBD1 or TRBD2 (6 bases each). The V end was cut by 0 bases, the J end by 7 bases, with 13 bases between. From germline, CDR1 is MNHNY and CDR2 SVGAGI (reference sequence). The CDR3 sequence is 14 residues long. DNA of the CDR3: TGTGCCAGCAGTTACTCGACTGGGGGGCGAGAGCAGTACTTC. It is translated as CASSYSTGGREQYF.